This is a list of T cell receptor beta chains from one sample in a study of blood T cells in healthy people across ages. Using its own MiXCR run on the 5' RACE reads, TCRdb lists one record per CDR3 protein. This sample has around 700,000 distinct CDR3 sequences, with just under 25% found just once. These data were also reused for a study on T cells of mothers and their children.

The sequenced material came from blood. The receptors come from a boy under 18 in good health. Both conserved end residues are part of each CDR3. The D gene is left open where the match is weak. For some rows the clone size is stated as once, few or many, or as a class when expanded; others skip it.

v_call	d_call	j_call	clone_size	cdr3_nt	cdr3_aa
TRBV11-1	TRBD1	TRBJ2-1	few	TGTGCCAGCAGCAGCCGGGACAGGGTGAATGAGCAGTTCTTC	CASSSRDRVNEQFF
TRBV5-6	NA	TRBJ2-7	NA	TGTGCCAGCAGCTTTCCGGAGCGTGGAGAGCAGTACTTC	CASSFPERGEQYF
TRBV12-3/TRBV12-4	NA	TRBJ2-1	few	TGTGCCAGCAGCCCCCCGGTAGGTTCCAATGAGCAGTTCTTC	CASSPPVGSNEQFF
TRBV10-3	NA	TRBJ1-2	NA	TGTGCCATCAGTGAAATTGGGAACTATGGCTACACCTTC	CAISEIGNYGYTF
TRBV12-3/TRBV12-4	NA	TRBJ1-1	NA	TGTGCCAGCAGTTCCTCCGGGCGGCCCTCGGAGGCTTTCTTT	CASSSSGRPSEAFF
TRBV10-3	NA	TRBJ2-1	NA	TGTGCCAGTACGGGGCCGACCTACAATGAGCAGTTCTTC	CASTGPTYNEQFF
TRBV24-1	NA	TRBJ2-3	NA	TGTGCCACCAGTGAGGGCGGTTGGGCAGATACGCAGTATTTT	CATSEGGWADTQYF
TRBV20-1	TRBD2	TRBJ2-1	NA	TGCAGTGCTAGAGATCCTAGCGGGCGTAGGAGCTCCTACAATGAGCAGTTCTTC	CSARDPSGRRSSYNEQFF
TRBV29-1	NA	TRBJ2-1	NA	TGCAGCGCCGGGGCTAGCGCGTACAATGAGCAGTTCTTC	CSAGASAYNEQFF
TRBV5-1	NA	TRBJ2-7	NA	TGCGCCAGCAGCTTACAGATTCAATCCTACGAGCAGTACTTC	CASSLQIQSYEQYF
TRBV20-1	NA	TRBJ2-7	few	TGCAGTGCTAGAGATGAAGGTGGCGGGTTCTACGAGCAGTACTTC	CSARDEGGGFYEQYF
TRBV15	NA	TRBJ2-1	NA	TGTGCCACCAGCAGCGACCCCTACAATGAGCAGTTCTTC	CATSSDPYNEQFF
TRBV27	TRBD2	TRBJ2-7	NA	TGTGCCAGCAGGACTGTAGCGGGAGTTGGCAACGAGCAGTACTTC	CASRTVAGVGNEQYF
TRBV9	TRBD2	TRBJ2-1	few	TGTGCCAGCAGCTTGGGACTAGCGGGAGGACCGATCAATGAGCAGTTCTTC	CASSLGLAGGPINEQFF
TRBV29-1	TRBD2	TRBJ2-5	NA	TGCAGCGTTCATAGCGGGAGAGAGACCCAGTACTTC	CSVHSGRETQYF
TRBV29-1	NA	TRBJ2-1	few	TGCAGCGATGATGGGGGAGACTACAATGAGCAGTTCTTC	CSDDGGDYNEQFF
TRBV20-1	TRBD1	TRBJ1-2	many	TGCAGTGCTAGAGACCCCGGGACAGGGTGGAGCTATGGCTACACCTTC	CSARDPGTGWSYGYTF
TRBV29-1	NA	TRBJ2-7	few	TGCAGCGTCGGATCGGACCTTCGGGAGCAGTACTTC	CSVGSDLREQYF
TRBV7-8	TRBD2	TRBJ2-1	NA	TGTACCAGCAGCTTAGTAACTAGCGGGGGGGAGGATGAGCAGTTCTTC	CTSSLVTSGGEDEQFF
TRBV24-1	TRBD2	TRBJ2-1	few	TGTGCCACCAGTCTCGGACTAGCGGGAGGGTCAAGCTCCTACAATGAGCAGTTCTTC	CATSLGLAGGSSSYNEQFF
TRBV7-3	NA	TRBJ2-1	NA	TGTGCCAGCAGCTTAAGGGGGCCGCCCCCCTACAATGAGCAGTTCTTC	CASSLRGPPPYNEQFF
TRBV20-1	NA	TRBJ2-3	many	TGCAGTGCTTATTTAGAGGGAATGGGGTTTAGCACAGATACGCAGTATTTT	CSAYLEGMGFSTDTQYF
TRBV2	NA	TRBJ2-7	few	TGTGCCAGCAGCGAGCTCGCAGGGACAAAACCCTACGAGCAGTACTTC	CASSELAGTKPYEQYF
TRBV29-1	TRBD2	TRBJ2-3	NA	TGCAGCGTTGTAGTTCGTGGGACGGCTACGTCGGGACTAGCGGCTAGCACAGATACGCAGTATTTT	CSVVVRGTATSGLAASTDTQYF
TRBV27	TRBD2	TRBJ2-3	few	TGTGCGCGGGAGTGGCCCCGGGGGACTAGCACAGATACGCAGTATTTT	CAREWPRGTSTDTQYF
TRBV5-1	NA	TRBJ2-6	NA	TGCGCCGGCAGCGCCTACAGCTCTGGGGCCAACGTCCTGACTTTC	CAGSAYSSGANVLTF
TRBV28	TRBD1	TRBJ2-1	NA	TGTGCCAGCAGCCAGACAGGGGAGGTCTACAATGAGCAGTTCTTC	CASSQTGEVYNEQFF
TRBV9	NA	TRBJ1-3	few	TGTGCCAGCAGCGCCTCCGGGCAGGTCTCTGGAAACACCATATATTTT	CASSASGQVSGNTIYF
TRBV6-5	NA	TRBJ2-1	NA	TGTGCCAGCAGTTACGGCTGGGGGTATGAGCAGTTCTTC	CASSYGWGYEQFF
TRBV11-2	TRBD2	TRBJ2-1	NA	TGTGCCAGCAGCCTCCTAGCGGGAGATGGGAATGAGCAGTTCTTC	CASSLLAGDGNEQFF
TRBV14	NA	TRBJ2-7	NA	TGTGCCAGCTTGACACCGGGACGTACGTCCTACGAGCAGTACTTC	CASLTPGRTSYEQYF
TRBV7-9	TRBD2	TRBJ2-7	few	TGTGCCAGCAGCTCGACTAGCGACCCTGGCGAGCAGTACTTC	CASSSTSDPGEQYF